This is a list of T cell receptor beta chains from one sample in a study of T cells in Graves' hyperthyroidism and ophthalmopathy. A single record per CDR3 protein comes from TCRdb applying MiXCR to the multiplex PCR reads. The data contain under 300,000 distinct CDR3 sequences, 13% of them seen just once; the ten biggest clones take up approximately 7.8%. Sequenced material: blood. The source of these receptors is a woman in her twenties or thirties with Graves' hyperthyroidism that later progressed to Graves' ophthalmopathy. Both conserved end residues are part of each CDR3.

TRBV10-3 | CAISEVDTYEQYF
TRBV18 | CASSPIPGTANYGYTF
TRBV28 | CASSPGTSYEQYF
TRBV29-1 | CSVGGTSYEQYF
TRBV19 | CASSGAGDNNEQFF
TRBV15 | CATSRDRGTYEQYF
TRBV9 | CASSGGIWNTGELFF
TRBV5-1 | CASSDRDRGPYEQYF
TRBV20-1 | CSASSPSGAIYEQYF
TRBV10-2 | CASSPLTGTGIQYF
TRBV7-2 | CASSLQERSETQYF
TRBV19 | CASSSSYETQYF
TRBV7-9 | CASSPTQYEQYF
TRBV20-1 | CSARSVNEQFF